Listed here is a single T cell receptor beta chain. Its antigen is still unknown. No much larger clone exists at a distance of one base, and base qualities are not known. The CDR3 measures 14 amino acids from cysteine to phenylalanine. CDR3 DNA is the only sequence kept; it has 42 bases, read in frame from the first base. V is clipped by 5 bases and J by 1 base, and the sequence between their germline boundaries is 8 bases long. Based on the germline V gene (reference sequence), the CDR1 and CDR2 sequences are LNHDA and SQIVND. These data belong to a study of regulatory T cells in long-lasting Graves disease (dated by TCRdb to the early 2020s). As for the study more broadly: Persistent Graves' disease meant more than 5 years of antithyroid drug treatment with TSH receptor autoantibodies that stayed positive. A total of some 35 samples underwent TCR sequencing: some 13 from persistent and some 20 from newly diagnosed Graves' disease patients. Antithyroid drugs had been taken for approximately 10 years on average by persistent Graves' disease patients in the clinical cohort. The study took place in China and was registered as a clinical trial. Persistent Graves' disease patients were compared with newly diagnosed Graves' disease patients by peripheral blood TCR sequencing and RNA sequencing.

Library preparation employed multiplex PCR. TCRdb shows the sequencer as Illumina HiSeq 4000. TCR beta libraries were built with iRepertoire HTBI primers and Arm-PCR amplification of CDR3 regions. Gel purification was performed on PCR products prior to sequencing. In the paper's pipeline: Gene usage analysis of CDR3 amino acid clonotypes used the approximately 56 TRBV and 11 to 15 TRBJ segments found across samples. COPE and FqMerger were used to merge the filtered high-quality paired reads into contigs. Contigs were aligned with BLAST to IMGT TRBV, TRBD and TRBJ reference genes, and CDR3 was defined per IMGT. Clonotypes above 0.1% frequency were classified as highly expanded clones. Shannon entropy served as the measure of repertoire diversity, while the Gini coefficient captured V-J evenness. Clonotypes shared by more than one individual were considered public. TCRdb reanalyzed the raw reads on its own, using fastp at Q25 for trimming and MiXCR for clone calling, and kept in-frame beta chains. For every CDR3 protein sequence, its rows merge into one entry that carries the most common genes and DNA. The V and J calls follow TCRdb's processing rather than the paper's. This sample comprises about half a million distinct CDR3 sequences, 20% to 25% of them detected only once. Roughly 13% of the sample goes to the ten largest clones.

Sample time point, as interpreted from the label and publication: persistent/refractory GD, antithyroid drugs over 5 years with positive TRAb. For both TCR sequencing and RNA sequencing, RNA was extracted from PBMCs using TRIzol. The diagnosis of Graves' disease was made according to American Thyroid Association guidelines. The patients came from an endocrinology department in Xi'an, China. From each patient, approximately 9 milliliters of peripheral blood was collected into an EDTA anticoagulant tube. PBMCs were isolated by Ficoll Paque Plus density gradient separation without further T cell sorting. RNA quality was checked with an Agilent 2100 Bioanalyzer and agarose gel, and concentration with a NanoDrop 2000. What the authors observed across the whole study: Only the TCR beta chain was sequenced and analyzed. The small sample size was acknowledged by the authors as a limitation that may reduce accuracy. Compared with newly diagnosed patients, persistent Graves' disease patients had lower TCR Shannon entropy and fewer highly expanded clones, which suggests clonal expansion. Persistent patients shared more public clonotypes among themselves (around 2,700) than newly diagnosed patients did (about 970). TRBV28, TRBJ1-2 and TRBJ2-5 were preferentially used in persistent disease, while TRBV20-1 and TRBJ2-1 were favored in newly diagnosed disease. The study examined only peripheral blood because the primary lesion, thyroid tissue, could not be accessed.

The clonotype was recovered from a female donor with Graves disease. This specimen consisted of peripheral blood mononuclear cells (PBMCs), obtained when the disease was refractory, from a patient treated with antithyroid drugs. Here the chain combines TRBV19 and TRBJ2-2; the D gene lacks a confident call. The encoded CDR3 is CASSVTLNTGELFF. Read as DNA, the sequence is TGTGCCAGTAGTGTTACTCTGAACACCGGGGAGCTGTTTTTT.